This TCR beta chain was sequenced during a study of regulatory T cells in long-lasting Graves disease. General observations from the study: Persistent patients shared thousands of public clonotypes among themselves. Newly diagnosed patients shared fewer, at approximately 970. TCR diversity was lower in persistent Graves' patients than in newly diagnosed ones.

This clonotype was recorded many times. Its target is unknown. Arm-PCR with iRepertoire HTBI primers amplified the CDR3 regions for these TCR beta libraries. TCRdb reanalysed the multiplex PCR reads using MiXCR and keeps one entry per CDR3 protein. Among around 460,000 distinct CDR3 sequences, about 20% were seen once, and the ten largest hold over 10%. V dropped 4 bases and J dropped 4 bases, with 11 bases sitting between them. CDR1 is SGHTS and CDR2 is YDEGEE in the germline V gene. CDR3 length: 13 residues. The time point was: persistent/refractory GD, antithyroid drugs over 5 years with positive TRAb. TCR sequences were obtained from RNA taken from PBMCs.

The specimen was peripheral blood mononuclear cells (PBMCs), collected when the disease was refractory, from a patient treated with antithyroid drugs. The clonotype originates from a female donor with Graves disease. The chain joins TRBV5-8 to TRBJ1-1; the D gene is possibly TRBD1 (5 bases). The DNA for the CDR3 is TGTGCCAGCAGCCGGAAGGGGAGCACTGAAGCTTTCTTT. This codes for CASSRKGSTEAFF.